These 24 T cell receptor beta chains were sequenced from one sample in a study of blood T cells in healthy people across ages. Next came a second PCR, run for about 6 to 11 cycles, which used a sample-barcoded 5' primer along with a J-beta primer mix. TCRdb reanalysed the 5' RACE reads using MiXCR and keeps one entry per CDR3 protein. The sample holds some 1.5 million distinct CDR3 sequences, 28% seen once. Sequencing was done on a sample of blood. All receptors derive from a woman aged 30 to 39 in good health.

CDR3 nucleotide sequence: TGCAGTGTAAAACAGGGAACGGAGGGCGAAGCTTTCTTT. This codes for CSVKQGTEGEAFF. The gene calls are TRBV29-1 and TRBJ1-1; the D gene is possibly TRBD1 (6 bases). The CDR3 runs 13 residues. Germline V gene lookup returns CDR1 SQVTM and CDR2 ANQGSEA.

This clonotype has a handful of counts. V usage is TRBV20-1 and J usage is TRBJ2-3; no definite D call. Germline assignment: CDR1 DFQATT and CDR2 SNEGSKA (reference sequence). The CDR3 covers 16 residues. The V and J ends lost 1 base and 2 bases respectively, with 16 bases between them. CDR3 amino acids: CSARVLDRMSTDTQYF. The CDR3, as DNA: TGCAGTGCTAGAGTCTTGGACCGTATGTCCACAGATACGCAGTATTTT.

The chain has TRBV10-2 and TRBJ1-2, with no clear D. The CDR3 spans 13 residues. V was shortened by 6 bases and J by 2 bases, with 10 bases between the two germline ends. Germline CDR1 reads WSHSY; CDR2 reads SAAADI. The CDR3 region has the DNA TGCGCCAGCAGCCATGACCGCAACTATGGCTACACCTTC. Its translation is CASSHDRNYGYTF.

This rearrangement joins TRBV7-9 to TRBJ1-2; no clear D. The germline gives CDR1 SEHNR, CDR2 FQNEAQ (reference sequence). This CDR3 is built from 12 residues. With 3 bases removed from V and 3 bases from J, the gap between germline ends came to 5 bases. The CDR3 sequence is CASSFEDYGYTF. Here the CDR3 DNA reads TGTGCCAGCAGCTTTGAGGACTATGGCTACACCTTC.

This clonotype showed up many times. The chain uses TRBV11-2 and TRBJ2-7; D is possibly TRBD1 (5 bases). The V gene lost 4 bases and the J gene lost 2 bases, with 12 bases spanning the gap. The CDR3 is 14 residues long. Germline CDR1 reads SGHAT; CDR2 reads FQNNGV. CDR3 region: CASSSSEDTYEQYF. The CDR3 nucleotides are TGTGCCAGCAGCTCCTCCGAGGACACCTACGAGCAGTACTTC.

This clonotype was detected a few times. The rearrangement joins TRBV4-2 to TRBJ1-2, with D possibly being TRBD1 (6 bases). V was pared by 3 bases and J by 2 bases, with 10 bases between. The CDR3 extends over 14 amino acids. CDR1 and CDR2 (germline): LGHNA, YNFKEQ. DNA of the CDR3: TGTGCCAGCAGCCAGCCAGACAGGAACTATGGCTACACCTTC. Amino acids: CASSQPDRNYGYTF.

Ten or more counts support this clonotype. The chain carries TRBV29-1 and TRBJ2-7; 8 bases line up with TRBD1. The CDR3 has 13 amino acids. J lost 6 bases, V lost 5 bases, and 9 bases had no gene match. Per the germline V gene, CDR1 is SQVTM and CDR2 is ANQGSEA. CDR3 in amino acids: CSVRTQGAGEQYF. CDR3 nucleotides: TGCAGCGTTCGAACGCAGGGGGCGGGCGAGCAGTACTTC.

V and J are TRBV5-1 and TRBJ1-6; D remains unclear. The CDR3 runs to 14 residues. Germline V gene data show CDR1 as SGHRS and CDR2 as YFSETQ. V was shortened by 3 bases and J by 9 bases, with 13 bases between the two germline ends. CDR3 amino acids: CASSSGTASSPLHF. In nucleotides, the CDR3 is TGCGCCAGCAGCTCCGGTACAGCAAGTTCACCCCTCCACTTT.

The chain employs TRBV4-1 and TRBJ2-7; TRBD2 matches at 8 bases. Germline CDR1 reads MGHRA; CDR2 reads YSYEKL. With V trimmed by 3 bases and J by 2 bases, 6 bases remained unmatched. The CDR3 is 15 amino acids. The CDR3 region is CASSQTDGGAYEQYF. The CDR3 DNA is TGCGCCAGCAGCCAGACTGACGGGGGGGCCTACGAGCAGTACTTC.

This chain connects TRBV4-1 to TRBJ1-2; 8 bases fit TRBD1. The CDR3 length is 14 residues. CDR1 and CDR2 from the germline V gene are MGHRA and YSYEKL. V lost 5 bases, J lost 6 bases, and 8 bases stayed unmatched. The CDR3 region has the DNA TGCGCCAGCAGCAAACAGGGGGAGTTCCATGGCTACACCTTC. Protein product: CASSKQGEFHGYTF.

The chain employs TRBV9 and TRBJ2-7; D call uncertain. In germline, CDR1 is SGDLS, CDR2 YYNGEE. The CDR3 is made up of 14 amino acids. Trimming stripped 0 bases from V and 5 bases from J, with 12 bases between. The CDR3 nucleotides read TGTGCCAGCAGCGTAGGGATGGGTTGGGACGAGCAGTACTTC. It is translated as CASSVGMGWDEQYF.

This clonotype was found a few times. This chain joins TRBV5-5 and TRBJ1-2, with 8 bases lining up with TRBD1. V gave up 3 bases and J gave up 8 bases; unmatched junction bases: 15. This CDR3 has 16 amino acids. Germline V gene data show CDR1 as SGHKS and CDR2 as YYEKEE (reference sequence). This CDR3 reads CASSYTGDRSRVGYTF. The DNA for the CDR3 is TGTGCCAGCAGCTACACAGGGGACAGGAGCCGAGTAGGCTACACCTTC.

The chain combines TRBV7-2 with TRBJ2-7, with TRBD2 matching 11 bases. The ends lost 1 base at V and 2 bases at J; junction bases unmatched: 10. This CDR3 region has 18 residues. Germline CDR1 is SGHTA and CDR2 is FQGNSA. The CDR3 bases are TGTGCCAGCAGCTTAGGTCTAGCGGGAGGATCACTTACCTACGAGCAGTACTTC. Translated: CASSLGLAGGSLTYEQYF. Based on the CDR3 plus reference TRBV7-2 and TRBJ2-7, the full variable domain is GAGVSQSPSNKVTEKGKDVELRCDPISGHTALYWYRQSLGQGLEFLIYFQGNSAPDKSGLPSDRFSAERTGGSVSTLTIQRTQQEDSAVYLCASSLGLAGGSLTYEQYFGPGTRLTVT.

The rearrangement joins TRBV12-3 or TRBV12-4 to TRBJ2-2; TRBD2 matches at 10 bases. CDR3 length: 13 amino acids. J lost 11 bases, V lost 7 bases, and 7 bases had no gene match. CDR3: CASIPSGRSELFF. The CDR3 DNA follows: TGTGCCAGCATTCCTAGCGGGAGAAGTGAGCTGTTTTTT.

In this sample, this clonotype turned up a few times. A read error may produce the germline difference seen at one junction end. The chain has TRBV5-6 and TRBJ2-5; a weak D match, TRBD2 (5 bases). Germline CDR1 reads SGHDT; CDR2 reads YYEEEE. The CDR3 is made up of 14 amino acids. In DNA form, the CDR3 reads TGTGCCGGCAGCTTGGCTAGCAGCCCTGGGACCCAGTACTTC. Its protein product is CAGSLASSPGTQYF.

The rearrangement uses TRBV6-5 and TRBJ2-7; 7 nucleotides line up with TRBD2. The junction had 16 bases not matched to a gene; V was cut back by 6 bases and J by 5 bases. Germline V gene sequence: CDR1 MNHEY, CDR2 SVGAGI. This CDR3 comprises 16 residues. The CDR3 region has the DNA TGTGCCAGCAGCTCGAATGGCCAGCGGGGCACCCACGAGCAGTACTTC. Translation: CASSSNGQRGTHEQYF.

The V gene is TRBV19, the J gene TRBJ2-4, with D uncertain. CDR3 length equals 15 residues. Trimming shortened V by 3 bases and J by 0 bases, and 9 bases separated the two germline ends. The germline V gene has CDR1 LNHDA and CDR2 SQIVND (reference sequence). CDR3 sequence reads: CASSMASVAKNIQYF. The DNA for the CDR3 is TGTGCCAGTAGTATGGCGAGTGTAGCCAAAAACATTCAGTACTTC.

This clonotype was seen more than once but under ten times. The chain has TRBV9 and TRBJ2-7, with TRBD1 matching over 7 bases. CDR1 SGDLS and CDR2 YYNGEE come from the germline V gene. V trimming: 0 bases; J trimming: 2 bases; junction bases outside the gene matches: 2. This CDR3 is built from 14 residues. The CDR3 sequence: CASSVGGQPYEQYF. The DNA of the CDR3 is TGTGCCAGCAGCGTAGGGGGACAGCCCTACGAGCAGTACTTC.

This clonotype has more than one count but fewer than ten. The chain employs TRBV6-2 or TRBV6-3 and TRBJ2-5; tentative D call: TRBD1 (5 bases). The germline V and J ends were trimmed by 2 bases and 1 base, with 11 bases remaining between them. Germline-derived CDR1 and CDR2 are MNHEY and SVGEGT. CDR3 size: 15 residues. This chain's CDR3 is CASSYPAGRQETQYF. CDR3 DNA sequence: TGTGCCAGCAGTTACCCGGCAGGGCGCCAAGAGACCCAGTACTTC.

This clonotype was observed a few times. DNA for the CDR3: TGCGCCAGCAGCCCCCTTTCTGCTAGCGGGGGCTACAATGAGCAGTTCTTC. It translates to CASSPLSASGGYNEQFF. The chain uses TRBV5-1 and TRBJ2-1, with 10 bases matching TRBD2. The germline gives CDR1 SGHRS, CDR2 YFSETQ. The CDR3 has 17 residues. With V trimmed by 4 bases and J by 3 bases, 10 bases remained unmatched.

Comments on this clonotype: This sequence may be a read error, since a much larger clone differs from it by one base. The J gene is TRBJ2-6, the V gene TRBV7-3, with D perhaps assigned TRBD1 or TRBD2 (5 bases each). This CDR3 comprises 18 residues. The V gene's germline CDR1 is SGHTA and CDR2 FQGTGA. CDR3 sequence (DNA): TGTGCCAGCAGCTCGCGAGGGACGGGAAGCTCTTGGGCCAACGTCCTGACTTTC. Translation: CASSSRGTGSSWANVLTF.

Remarks on this clonotype: The junction and the germline gene differ at one end; a read error may be behind it. This chain links TRBV7-8 with TRBJ2-5; TRBD2 aligns across 14 bases. CDR1 is SGHVS, CDR2 FQNEAQ, per germline. This CDR3 contains 19 residues. CDR3 protein: CASSPNPGTSGSPRESQYF. The CDR3 DNA is TGTGCCAGCAGCCCAAACCCCGGGACTAGCGGGAGTCCGAGAGAGTCCCAGTACTTC.

The chain links TRBV5-1 to TRBJ2-7; 10 bases match TRBD1. CDR3 length equals 16 residues. Germline V gives CDR1 SGHRS, CDR2 YFSETQ. With V trimmed by 5 bases and J by 2 bases, 10 bases remained unmatched. As DNA, the CDR3 is TGCGCCAGCAGGGACACCGGGACAGGGGAGACCTACGAGCAGTACTTC. It encodes CASRDTGTGETYEQYF.

The chain has TRBV10-2 and TRBJ2-3, with unresolved D. The CDR3 contains 14 residues. CDR1 and CDR2 from the germline V gene are WSHSY and SAAADI. The germline V and J ends were trimmed by 7 bases and 0 bases, with 11 bases remaining between them. CDR3: CASNPLSSTDTQYF. CDR3 coding DNA: TGCGCCAGCAACCCTCTCTCTAGCACAGATACGCAGTATTTT.